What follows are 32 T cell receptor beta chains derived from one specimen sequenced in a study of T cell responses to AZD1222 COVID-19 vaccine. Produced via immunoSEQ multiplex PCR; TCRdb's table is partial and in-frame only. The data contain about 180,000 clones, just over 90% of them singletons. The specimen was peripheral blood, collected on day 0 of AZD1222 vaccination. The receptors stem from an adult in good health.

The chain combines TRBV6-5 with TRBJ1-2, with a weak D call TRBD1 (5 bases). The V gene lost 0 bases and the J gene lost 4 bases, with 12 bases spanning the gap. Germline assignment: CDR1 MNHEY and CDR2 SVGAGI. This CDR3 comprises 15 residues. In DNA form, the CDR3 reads TGTGCCAGCAGTTACTCGAAAGGGGAGGGCTATGGCTACACCTTC. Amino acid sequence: CASSYSKGEGYGYTF.

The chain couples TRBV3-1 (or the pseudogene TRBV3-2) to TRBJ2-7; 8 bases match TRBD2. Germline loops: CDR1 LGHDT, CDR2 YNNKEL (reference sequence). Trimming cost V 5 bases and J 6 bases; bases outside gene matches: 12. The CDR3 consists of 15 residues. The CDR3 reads CASSVQAGGAGEQYF. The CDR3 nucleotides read TGTGCCAGCAGCGTCCAAGCCGGGGGGGCAGGCGAGCAGTACTTC.

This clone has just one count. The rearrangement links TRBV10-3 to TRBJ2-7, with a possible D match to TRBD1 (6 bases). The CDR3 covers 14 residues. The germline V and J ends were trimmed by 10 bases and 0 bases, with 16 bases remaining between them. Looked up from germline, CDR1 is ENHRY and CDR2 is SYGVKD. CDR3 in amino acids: CATSTGSPSYEQYF. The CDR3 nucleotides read TGTGCCACCTCGACAGGCTCCCCCTCCTACGAGCAGTACTTC.

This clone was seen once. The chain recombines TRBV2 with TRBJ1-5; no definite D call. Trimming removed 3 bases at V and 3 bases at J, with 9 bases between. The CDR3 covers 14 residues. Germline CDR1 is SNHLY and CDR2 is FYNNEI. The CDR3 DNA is TGTGCCAGCAGTGAGCAGTTACCCAATCAGCCCCAGCATTTT. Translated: CASSEQLPNQPQHF.

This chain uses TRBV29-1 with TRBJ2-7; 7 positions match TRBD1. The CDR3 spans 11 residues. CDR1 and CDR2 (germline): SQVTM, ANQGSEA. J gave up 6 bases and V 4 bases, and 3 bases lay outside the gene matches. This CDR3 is CSVAQGFEQYF. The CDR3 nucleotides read TGCAGCGTTGCACAGGGGTTCGAGCAGTACTTC.

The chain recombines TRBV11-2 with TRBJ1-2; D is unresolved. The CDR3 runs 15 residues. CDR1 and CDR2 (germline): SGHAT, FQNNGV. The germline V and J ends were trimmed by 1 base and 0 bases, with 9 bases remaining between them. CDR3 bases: TGTGCCAGCAGCTTAGTTGCAGATACTAACTATGGCTACACCTTC. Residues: CASSLVADTNYGYTF. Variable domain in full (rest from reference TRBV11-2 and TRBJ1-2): EAGVAQSPRYKIIEKRQSVAFWCNPISGHATLYWYQQILGQGPKLLIQFQNNGVVDDSQLPKDRFSAERLKGVDSTLKIQPAKLEDSAVYLCASSLVADTNYGYTFGSGTRLTVV.

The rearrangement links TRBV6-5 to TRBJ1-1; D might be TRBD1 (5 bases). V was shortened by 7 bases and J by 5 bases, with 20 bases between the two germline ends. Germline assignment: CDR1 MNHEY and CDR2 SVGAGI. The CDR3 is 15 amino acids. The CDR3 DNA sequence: TGTGCCAGCACCCCACGGGCGGGGGAGTGGACTGAAGCTTTCTTT. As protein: CASTPRAGEWTEAFF.

CDR3 in DNA: TGCAGCGTTGAAGAGTCGGGAACGGGGGCTTTCTTT. Its protein is CSVEESGTGAFF. This chain connects TRBV29-1 to TRBJ1-1, with no clear D. Trimming pared 0 bases from V and 11 bases from J, leaving 13 bases between. CDR1 is SQVTM and CDR2 is ANQGSEA in the germline V gene. This CDR3 is built from 12 residues.

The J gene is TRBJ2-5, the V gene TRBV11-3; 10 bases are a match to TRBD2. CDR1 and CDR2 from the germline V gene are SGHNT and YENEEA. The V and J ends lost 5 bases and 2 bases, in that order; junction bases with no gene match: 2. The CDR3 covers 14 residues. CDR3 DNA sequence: TGTGCCAGCAGCCCGACTAGCGGGCAAGAGACCCAGTACTTC. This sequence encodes CASSPTSGQETQYF.

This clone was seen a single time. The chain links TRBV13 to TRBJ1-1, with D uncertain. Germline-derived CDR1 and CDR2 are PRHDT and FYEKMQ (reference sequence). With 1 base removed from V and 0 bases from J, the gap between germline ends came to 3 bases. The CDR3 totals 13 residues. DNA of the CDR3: TGTGCCAGCAGCTTAGTAGTGAACACTGAAGCTTTCTTT. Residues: CASSLVVNTEAFF.

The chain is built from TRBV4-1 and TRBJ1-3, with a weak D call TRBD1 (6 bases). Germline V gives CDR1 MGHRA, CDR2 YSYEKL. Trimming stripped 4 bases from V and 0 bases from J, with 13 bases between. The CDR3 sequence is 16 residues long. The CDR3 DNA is TGCGCCAGCAGCCCGAGACAGGACCTCTCTGGAAACACCATATATTTT. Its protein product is CASSPRQDLSGNTIYF.

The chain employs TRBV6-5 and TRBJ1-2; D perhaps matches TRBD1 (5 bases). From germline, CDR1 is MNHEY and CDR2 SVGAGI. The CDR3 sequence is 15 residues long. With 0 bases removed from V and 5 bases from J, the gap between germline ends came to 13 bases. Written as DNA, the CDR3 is TGTGCCAGCAGTTACTCCGGGACGGAGGGTTATGGCTACACCTTC. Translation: CASSYSGTEGYGYTF.

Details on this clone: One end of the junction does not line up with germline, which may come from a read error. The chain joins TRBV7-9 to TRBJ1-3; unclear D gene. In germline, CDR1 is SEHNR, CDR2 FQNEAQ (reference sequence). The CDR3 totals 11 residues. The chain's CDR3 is CAGSQGNTIYF. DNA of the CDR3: TGTGCCGGCAGTCAAGGAAACACCATATATTTT.

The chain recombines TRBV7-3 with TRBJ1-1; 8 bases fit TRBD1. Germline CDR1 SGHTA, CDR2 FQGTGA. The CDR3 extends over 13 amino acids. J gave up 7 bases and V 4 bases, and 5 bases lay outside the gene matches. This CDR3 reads CASSSMGQDEAFF. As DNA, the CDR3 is TGTGCCAGCAGCTCAATGGGACAGGATGAAGCTTTCTTT.

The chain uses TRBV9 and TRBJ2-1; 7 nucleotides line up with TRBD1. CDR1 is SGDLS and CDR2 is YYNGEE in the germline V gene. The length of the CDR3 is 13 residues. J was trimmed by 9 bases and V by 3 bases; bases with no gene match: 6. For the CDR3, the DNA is TGTGCCAGCAGCGCCGACAGGGTTGGTGAGCAGTTCTTC. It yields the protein CASSADRVGEQFF.

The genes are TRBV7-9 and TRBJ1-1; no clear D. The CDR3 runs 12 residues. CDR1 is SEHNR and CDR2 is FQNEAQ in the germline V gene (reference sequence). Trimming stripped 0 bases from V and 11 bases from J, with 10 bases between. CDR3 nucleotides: TGTGCCAGCAGCTTAGCGCTGCGCGAGGCTTTCTTT. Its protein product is CASSLALREAFF.

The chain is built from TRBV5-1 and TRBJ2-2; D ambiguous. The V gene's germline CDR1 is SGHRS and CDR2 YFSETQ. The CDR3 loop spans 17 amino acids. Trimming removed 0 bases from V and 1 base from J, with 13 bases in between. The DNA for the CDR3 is TGCGCCAGCAGCTTGGACCCAGGCCACCAGAACACCGGGGAGCTGTTTTTT. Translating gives CASSLDPGHQNTGELFF.

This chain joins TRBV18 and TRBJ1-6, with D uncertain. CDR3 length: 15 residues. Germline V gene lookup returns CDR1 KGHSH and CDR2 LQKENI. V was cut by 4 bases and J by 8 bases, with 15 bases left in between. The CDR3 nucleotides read TGTGCCAGCTCACTCACTAAGGGAAGGTATTCACCCCTCCACTTT. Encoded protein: CASSLTKGRYSPLHF.

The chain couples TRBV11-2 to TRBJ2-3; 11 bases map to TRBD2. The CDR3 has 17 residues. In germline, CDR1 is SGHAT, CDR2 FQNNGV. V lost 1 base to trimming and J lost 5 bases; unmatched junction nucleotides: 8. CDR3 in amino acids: CASSLGVLAGVRDTQYF. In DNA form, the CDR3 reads TGTGCCAGCAGCTTAGGGGTACTAGCGGGGGTTAGAGATACGCAGTATTTT.

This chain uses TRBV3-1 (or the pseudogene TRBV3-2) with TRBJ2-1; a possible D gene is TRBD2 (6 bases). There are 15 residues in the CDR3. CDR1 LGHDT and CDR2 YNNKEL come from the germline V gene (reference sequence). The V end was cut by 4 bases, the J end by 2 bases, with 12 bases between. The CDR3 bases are TGTGCCAGCAGCCCAACTGGCGGGGCCTACAATGAGCAGTTCTTC. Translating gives CASSPTGGAYNEQFF.

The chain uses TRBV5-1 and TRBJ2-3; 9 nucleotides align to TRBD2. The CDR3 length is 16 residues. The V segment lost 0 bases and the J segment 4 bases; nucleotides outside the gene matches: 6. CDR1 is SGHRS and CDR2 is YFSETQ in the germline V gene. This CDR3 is CASSLDGGGASDTQYF. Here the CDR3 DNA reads TGCGCCAGCAGCTTGGATGGCGGGGGGGCCTCAGATACGCAGTATTTT.

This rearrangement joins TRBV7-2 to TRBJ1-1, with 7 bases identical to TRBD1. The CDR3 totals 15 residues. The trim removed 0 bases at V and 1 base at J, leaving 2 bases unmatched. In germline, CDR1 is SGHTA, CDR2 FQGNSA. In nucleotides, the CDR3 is TGTGCCAGCAGCTTAGCTACAGGGGCGAACACTGAAGCTTTCTTT. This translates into CASSLATGANTEAFF.

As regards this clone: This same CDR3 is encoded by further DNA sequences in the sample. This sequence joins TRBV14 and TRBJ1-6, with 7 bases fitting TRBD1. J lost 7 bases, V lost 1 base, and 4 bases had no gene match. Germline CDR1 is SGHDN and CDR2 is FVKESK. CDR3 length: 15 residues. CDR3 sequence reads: CASSQGRQGNSPLHF. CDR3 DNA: TGTGCCAGCAGCCAAGGTCGACAGGGAAATTCACCCCTCCACTTT.

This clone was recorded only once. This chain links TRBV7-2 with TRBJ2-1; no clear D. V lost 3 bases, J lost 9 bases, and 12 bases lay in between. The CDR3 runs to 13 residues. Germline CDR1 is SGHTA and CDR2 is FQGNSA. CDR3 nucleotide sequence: TGTGCCAGCAGCTTGCAGGCCCCAGGTGAGCAGTTCTTC. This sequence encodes CASSLQAPGEQFF. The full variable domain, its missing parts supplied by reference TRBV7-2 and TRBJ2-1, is GAGVSQSPSNKVTEKGKDVELRCDPISGHTALYWYRQSLGQGLEFLIYFQGNSAPDKSGLPSDRFSAERTGGSVSTLTIQRTQQEDSAVYLCASSLQAPGEQFFGPGTRLTVL.

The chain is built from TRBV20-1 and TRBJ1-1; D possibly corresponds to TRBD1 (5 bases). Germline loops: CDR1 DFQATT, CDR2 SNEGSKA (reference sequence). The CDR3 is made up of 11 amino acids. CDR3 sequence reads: CKSTENTEAFF. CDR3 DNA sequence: TGCAAGTCGACAGAGAACACTGAAGCTTTCTTT.

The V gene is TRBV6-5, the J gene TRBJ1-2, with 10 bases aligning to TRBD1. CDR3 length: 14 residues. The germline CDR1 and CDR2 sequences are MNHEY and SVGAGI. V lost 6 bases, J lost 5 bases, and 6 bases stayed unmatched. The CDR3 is CASRETGGRYGYTF. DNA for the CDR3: TGTGCCAGCAGGGAGACAGGGGGCCGATATGGCTACACCTTC.

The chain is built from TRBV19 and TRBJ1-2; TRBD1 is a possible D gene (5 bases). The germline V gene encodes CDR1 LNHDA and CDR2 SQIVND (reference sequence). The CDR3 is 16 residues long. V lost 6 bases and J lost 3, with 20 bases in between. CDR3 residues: CASSNMGVGLDYGYTF. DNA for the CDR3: TGTGCCAGTAGCAATATGGGGGTGGGGTTGGACTATGGCTACACCTTC. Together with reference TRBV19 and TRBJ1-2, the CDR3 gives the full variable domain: DGGITQSPKYLFRKEGQNVTLSCEQNLNHDAMYWYRQDPGQGLRLIYYSQIVNDFQKGDIAEGYSVSREKKESFPLTVTSAQKNPTAFYLCASSNMGVGLDYGYTFGSGTRLTVV.

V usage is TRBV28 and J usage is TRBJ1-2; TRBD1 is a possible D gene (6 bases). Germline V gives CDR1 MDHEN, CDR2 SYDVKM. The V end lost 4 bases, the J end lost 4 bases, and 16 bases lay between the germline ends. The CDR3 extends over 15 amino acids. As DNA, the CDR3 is TGTGCCAGCAGTTCGACCGGGACATTCGGCTATGGCTACACCTTC. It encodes CASSSTGTFGYGYTF.

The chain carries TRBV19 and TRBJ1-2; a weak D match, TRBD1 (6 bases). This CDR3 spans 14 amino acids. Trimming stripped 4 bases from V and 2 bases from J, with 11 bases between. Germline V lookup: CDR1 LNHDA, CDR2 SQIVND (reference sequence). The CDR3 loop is CASSSHRENYGYTF. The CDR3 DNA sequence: TGTGCCAGTAGTAGTCACAGGGAAAACTATGGCTACACCTTC.

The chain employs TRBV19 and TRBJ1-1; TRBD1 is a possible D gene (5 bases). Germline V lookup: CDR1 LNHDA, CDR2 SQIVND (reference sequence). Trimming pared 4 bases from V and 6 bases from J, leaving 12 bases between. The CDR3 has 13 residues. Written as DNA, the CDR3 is TGTGCCAGTAGTACCGACGGGGGTCCTGAAGCTTTCTTT. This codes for CASSTDGGPEAFF.

CDR3 in DNA: TGTGCCAGCAGACCCGGACTACAAAACACCGGGGAGCTGTTTTTT. Protein: CASRPGLQNTGELFF. The V and J genes are TRBV6-5 and TRBJ2-2, with D tentatively TRBD2 (6 bases). Germline V gene data show CDR1 as MNHEY and CDR2 as SVGAGI. This CDR3 has 15 amino acids. Trimming pared 6 bases from V and 2 bases from J, leaving 13 bases between.

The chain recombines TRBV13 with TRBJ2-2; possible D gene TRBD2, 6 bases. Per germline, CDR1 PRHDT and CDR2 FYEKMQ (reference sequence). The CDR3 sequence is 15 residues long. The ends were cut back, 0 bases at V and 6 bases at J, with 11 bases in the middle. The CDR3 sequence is CASSLGSGGPGELFF. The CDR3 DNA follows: TGTGCCAGCAGCTTAGGTAGCGGAGGTCCCGGGGAGCTGTTTTTT.